A selection of T cell receptor beta chains follows, all from one sample in a study of blood T cell repertoires in COVID-19. Some clones are missing from TCRdb's copy, which holds only in-frame ones; the method was immunoSEQ multiplex PCR. The sample lists almost 300,000 clones, just under 90% seen once, with 11% in the top ten. The sequenced sample was peripheral blood. Source of these receptors: a woman in her 30s with COVID-19, enrolled during active disease. CDR3s include the opening cysteine and the closing phenylalanine or tryptophan. D genes are given only for firm matches. For some rows the clone size is stated as once, few or many, or as a class when expanded; others skip it.

D	size	J	V	CDR3	DNA
-	-	TRBJ2-7	TRBV14	CASSQEPGPYEQYF	TGTGCCAGCAGCCAAGAGCCAGGCCCCTACGAGCAGTACTTC
-	-	TRBJ1-5	TRBV5-5	CASSLAQRNQPQHF	TGTGCCAGCAGCTTGGCTCAGAGGAATCAGCCCCAGCATTTT
TRBD1	-	TRBJ1-5	TRBV19	CASTDRVRGQPQHF	TGTGCCAGTACCGACAGGGTGAGAGGACAGCCCCAGCATTTT
TRBD1	-	TRBJ2-2	TRBV5-8	CASSRPGQLNTGELFF	TGTGCCAGCAGCCGCCCGGGACAGCTAAACACCGGGGAGCTGTTTTTT
-	-	TRBJ2-2	TRBV10-2	CATQLAAELFF	TGCGCCACCCAACTAGCCGCGGAGCTGTTTTTT
TRBD1	-	TRBJ2-2	TRBV19	CASIRTGAKNTGELFF	TGTGCCAGTATCAGGACAGGGGCGAAGAACACCGGGGAGCTGTTTTTT
TRBD1	once	TRBJ1-2	TRBV4-1	CASSPQGAGMYGYTF	TGCGCCAGCAGCCCACAGGGGGCAGGAATGTATGGCTACACCTTC
-	-	TRBJ2-7	TRBV11-2	CASSLHVGEQYF	TGTGCCAGCAGCTTACATGTCGGCGAGCAGTACTTC
TRBD2	-	TRBJ2-1	TRBV5-1	CASSPLGSRGVSYNEQFF	TGCGCCAGCAGCCCCCTAGGGTCCCGGGGGGTCTCCTACAATGAGCAGTTCTTC
-	-	TRBJ2-3	TRBV7-9	CASSLMGGPADTQYF	TGTGCCAGCAGCTTAATGGGGGGGCCTGCAGATACGCAGTATTTT
TRBD2	-	TRBJ2-3	TRBV15	CATSRSLSSGDTDTQYF	TGTGCCACCAGCAGAAGTTTATCTAGCGGGGACACAGATACGCAGTATTTT
TRBD1	-	TRBJ2-7	TRBV12-5	CASGLAGQMTKGYF	TGTGCTAGTGGTTTGGCGGGACAGATGACAAAGGGGTACTTC
-	-	TRBJ1-1	TRBV29-1	CSVHPGLGTEAFF	TGCAGCGTTCATCCAGGGTTAGGGACTGAAGCTTTCTTT
TRBD2	-	TRBJ2-1	TRBV11-2	CASSLGLAVYNEQFF	TGTGCCAGCAGCTTAGGTCTAGCGGTATACAATGAGCAGTTCTTC
TRBD1	-	TRBJ2-2	TRBV24-1	CATSDPRSQGAAGELFF	TGTGCCACCAGTGACCCCCGAAGCCAGGGGGCGGCCGGGGAGCTGTTTTTT
TRBD1	-	TRBJ2-3	TRBV12-5	CASGIGQGAVDTQYF	TGTGCTAGTGGTATCGGACAGGGGGCTGTAGATACGCAGTATTTT
-	-	TRBJ1-1	TRBV7-9	CASRQENRDEAFF	TGTGCCAGCCGCCAAGAGAACAGGGATGAAGCTTTCTTT
-	-	TRBJ2-5	TRBV21-1	CASSKGGRDRGLETQYF	TGTGCCAGCAGCAAAGGTGGTCGGGACAGGGGGCTGGAGACCCAGTACTTC
-	-	TRBJ1-5	TRBV19	CATDGQGQPQHF	TGTGCCACTGATGGGCAGGGGCAGCCCCAGCATTTT
-	-	TRBJ1-6	TRBV19	CASSEGLGSPLHF	TGTGCCAGTAGTGAGGGTTTGGGTTCACCCCTCCACTTT
TRBD2	-	TRBJ2-1	TRBV19	CASSPNPGTSGEQFF	TGTGCCAGTAGTCCCAACCCCGGGACTAGCGGTGAGCAGTTCTTC
-	-	TRBJ2-7	TRBV2	CASSQEGQQYF	TGTGCCAGCAGCCAGGAGGGACAGCAGTACTTC
TRBD1	-	TRBJ1-1	TRBV7-9	CASSPRQGLNTEAFF	TGTGCCAGCAGCCCTCGACAGGGGTTGAACACTGAAGCTTTCTTT
TRBD1	-	TRBJ1-5	TRBV24-1	CATSDHWLSTGTGYNQPQHF	TGTGCCACCAGTGATCACTGGCTTTCGACCGGGACAGGATACAATCAGCCCCAGCATTTT
TRBD2	-	TRBJ2-5	TRBV5-1	CASSGVGYAGGETQYF	TGCGCCAGCAGCGGGGTCGGCTACGCGGGGGGAGAGACCCAGTACTTC
-	-	TRBJ1-1	TRBV5-1	CASSLKQGPAMNTEAFF	TGCGCCAGCAGCTTAAAACAGGGTCCGGCGATGAACACTGAAGCTTTCTTT
TRBD2	once	TRBJ2-1	TRBV4-2	CASSSGTSGGLEQFF	TGTGCCAGCAGCTCCGGGACTAGCGGGGGACTTGAGCAGTTCTTC
-	-	TRBJ2-7	TRBV5-1	CASSPTPLRDTYEQYF	TGCGCCAGCAGCCCGACCCCACTCCGGGATACCTACGAGCAGTACTTC
-	-	TRBJ2-1	TRBV13	CASSLGKRSGGNEQFF	TGTGCCAGCAGCTTGGGGAAGCGGAGCGGAGGGAATGAGCAGTTCTTC
TRBD2	-	TRBJ2-1	TRBV19	CASSASGGINEQFF	TGTGCCAGTAGTGCTAGCGGGGGGATCAATGAGCAGTTCTTC
-	-	TRBJ2-7	TRBV28	CASSSSRGRVVYEQYF	TGTGCCAGCAGTTCCTCTAGGGGCAGGGTAGTCTACGAGCAGTACTTC
-	once	TRBJ1-5	TRBV19	CASTLSAPTGNQPQHF	TGTGCCAGTACCCTAAGTGCCCCGACAGGTAATCAGCCCCAGCATTTT
TRBD1	few	TRBJ1-2	TRBV19	CASKDRVFYGYTF	TGTGCCAGTAAGGACAGGGTCTTCTATGGCTACACCTTC